Each of the 10 T cell receptor beta chains below was sequenced from the same sample in a study of T cell responses to AZD1222 COVID-19 vaccine. Profiling relied on immunoSEQ multiplex PCR, and the TCRdb table lists in-frame clones only, not all of them. The top ten clones hold 5% to 5.5% of a sample with some 150,000 clones, about 93% of them seen once. The specimen comprised peripheral blood, sampled on day 0 of AZD1222 vaccination. The source of these receptors is an adult in good health.

CDR3 region: CASSEGDRGFEKLFF. CDR3 in DNA: TGTGCCAGCAGTGAAGGTGACAGGGGATTTGAAAAACTGTTTTTT. The rearrangement joins TRBV6-1 to TRBJ1-4; the match to TRBD1 covers 8 bases. V lost 1 base and J lost 7; bases outside the gene matches: 5. CDR1 is MNHNS, CDR2 SASEGT, per germline. This CDR3 has 15 amino acids.

This clone was found once. The chain carries TRBV7-9 and TRBJ2-1; D gene unclear. Germline values: CDR1 SEHNR, CDR2 FQNEAQ (reference sequence). The V and J ends lost 5 bases and 0 bases respectively, with 14 bases between them. The CDR3 runs to 16 residues. CDR3 sequence reads: CASSPRLAGSYNEQFF. Written as DNA, the CDR3 is TGTGCCAGCAGCCCCCGGTTAGCTGGCTCCTACAATGAGCAGTTCTTC.

The CDR3 sequence: CASSQEGAGPYTF. CDR3 DNA: TGTGCCAGCAGCCAAGAAGGGGCAGGGCCCTACACCTTC. V is TRBV3-1 (or the pseudogene TRBV3-2) and J is TRBJ1-2; D possibly corresponds to TRBD1 (5 bases). CDR3 length: 13 residues. Germline V gives CDR1 LGHDT, CDR2 YNNKEL (reference sequence). V shed 0 bases and J shed 10 bases, with 12 bases lying between them.

The chain links TRBV7-6 to TRBJ2-1, with 10 bases that match TRBD2. CDR3 length: 15 residues. Trimming at V came to 3 bases and at J to 7 bases, leaving 6 bases not matched to a gene. The germline V gene has CDR1 SGHVS and CDR2 FNYEAQ. The CDR3 DNA sequence: TGTGCCAGCAGCTTCTTAGCGGGAGGTGTAAATGAGCAGTTCTTC. Protein: CASSFLAGGVNEQFF.

This rearrangement joins TRBV7-9 to TRBJ2-1; D is tentatively TRBD1 or TRBD2 (5 bases each). The germline CDR1 and CDR2 sequences are SEHNR and FQNEAQ (reference sequence). CDR3 length equals 14 residues. V shed 5 bases and J shed 5 bases, with 13 bases lying between them. The CDR3 sequence: CASSTGTPHNEQFF. The CDR3 region has the DNA TGTGCCAGCAGCACCGGGACCCCTCACAATGAGCAGTTCTTC.

V usage is TRBV24-1 and J usage is TRBJ1-5, with a possible D match to TRBD1 (5 bases). This CDR3 is 13 amino acids long. Deletions cut 12 bases from V and 3 bases from J, with 14 bases between. Germline CDR1 KGHDR, CDR2 SFDVKD. The CDR3: CAVRDGFNQPQHF. CDR3 DNA sequence: TGTGCCGTAAGGGACGGATTCAATCAGCCCCAGCATTTT.

Turning to this clone: Other DNA sequences from this sample encode an identical CDR3 as well. The chain carries TRBV27 and TRBJ2-3; D remains unclear. Trimming took 2 bases from V and 1 from J, leaving 4 bases between them. Germline CDR1 MNHEY, CDR2 SMNVEV (reference sequence). CDR3 length: 13 amino acids. In DNA form, the CDR3 reads TGTGCCAGCAGTTTAAGCGGCACAGATACGCAGTATTTT. The encoded protein is CASSLSGTDTQYF.

The DNA of the CDR3 is TGCGCCAGCAGCTTGCGCCTAGCGGGGACCAACACCGGGGAGCTGTTTTTT. Amino acids: CASSLRLAGTNTGELFF. The chain carries TRBV5-1 and TRBJ2-2, with 9 positions matching TRBD2. Germline CDR1 is SGHRS and CDR2 is YFSETQ. The CDR3 is 17 residues long. The ends lost 1 base at V and 2 bases at J; junction bases unmatched: 6. The full variable domain, in which reference TRBV5-1 and TRBJ2-2 provide the parts outside the CDR3, is KAGVTQTPRYLIKTRGQQVTLSCSPISGHRSVSWYQQTPGQGLQFLFEYFSETQRNKGNFPGRFSGRQFSNSRSEMNVSTLELGDSALYLCASSLRLAGTNTGELFFGEGSRLTVL.

The chain recombines TRBV5-1 with TRBJ2-1, with D perhaps TRBD1 (8 bases). CDR1 and CDR2 from the germline V gene are SGHRS and YFSETQ. CDR3 length: 12 amino acids. Deletions cut 3 bases from V and 14 bases from J, with 15 bases between. CDR3 DNA: TGCGCCAGCAGCTCCGGACAGGGAGGGGAGTTCTTC. Its protein product is CASSSGQGGEFF.

This chain links TRBV10-2 with TRBJ2-7, with D perhaps TRBD1 (5 bases). Deletions cut 9 bases from V and 5 bases from J, with 5 bases between. CDR3 length: 9 amino acids. Germline V gene sequence: CDR1 WSHSY, CDR2 SAAADI. CDR3 sequence reads: CARGDEQYF. The CDR3 DNA is TGCGCCAGAGGGGACGAGCAGTACTTC.